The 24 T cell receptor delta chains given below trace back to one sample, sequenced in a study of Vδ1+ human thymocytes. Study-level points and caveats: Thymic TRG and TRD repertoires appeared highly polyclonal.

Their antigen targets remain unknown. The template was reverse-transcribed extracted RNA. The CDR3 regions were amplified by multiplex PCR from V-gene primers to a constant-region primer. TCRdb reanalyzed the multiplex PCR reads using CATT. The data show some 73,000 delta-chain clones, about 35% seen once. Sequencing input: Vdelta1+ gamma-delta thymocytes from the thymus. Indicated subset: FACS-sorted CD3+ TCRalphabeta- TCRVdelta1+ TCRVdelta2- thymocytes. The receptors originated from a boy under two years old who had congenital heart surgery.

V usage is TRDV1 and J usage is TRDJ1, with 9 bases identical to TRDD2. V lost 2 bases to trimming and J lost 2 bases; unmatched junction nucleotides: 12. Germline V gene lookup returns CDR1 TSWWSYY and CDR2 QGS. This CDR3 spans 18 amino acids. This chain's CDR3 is CALGEYGLPTEKTDKLIF. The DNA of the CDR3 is TGTGCTCTTGGGGAATACGGCCTTCCTACCGAAAAAACCGATAAACTCATCTTT.

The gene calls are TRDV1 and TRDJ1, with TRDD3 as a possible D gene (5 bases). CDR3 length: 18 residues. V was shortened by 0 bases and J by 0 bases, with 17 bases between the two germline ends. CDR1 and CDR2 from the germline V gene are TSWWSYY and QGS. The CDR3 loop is CALGELYLTGTYTDKLIF. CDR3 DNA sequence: TGTGCTCTTGGGGAACTTTACCTGACTGGTACTTACACCGATAAACTCATCTTT.

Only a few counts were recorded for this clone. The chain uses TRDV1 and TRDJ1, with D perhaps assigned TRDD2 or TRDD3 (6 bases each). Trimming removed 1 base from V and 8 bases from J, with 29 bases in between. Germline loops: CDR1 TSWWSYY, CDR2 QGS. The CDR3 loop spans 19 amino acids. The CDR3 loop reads CALGEPRPPPTDWGSKLIF. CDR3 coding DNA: TGTGCTCTTGGGGAACCTAGACCCCCTCCTACCGATTGGGGGTCCAAACTCATCTTT.

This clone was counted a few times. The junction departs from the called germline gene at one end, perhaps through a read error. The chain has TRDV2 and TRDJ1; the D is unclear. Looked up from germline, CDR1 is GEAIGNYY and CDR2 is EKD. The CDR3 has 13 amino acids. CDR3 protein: CACATLHTQLLIF. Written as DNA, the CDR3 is TGTGCCTGTGCCACCCTCCATACTCAGCTACTCATCTTT.

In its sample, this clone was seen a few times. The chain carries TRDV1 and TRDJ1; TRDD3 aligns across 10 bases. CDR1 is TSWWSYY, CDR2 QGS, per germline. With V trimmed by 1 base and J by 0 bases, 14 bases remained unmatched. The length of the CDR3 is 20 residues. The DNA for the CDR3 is TGTGCTCTTGGGGAACAAGTACCTGTTGGGGGATACTCGTACACCGATAAACTCATCTTT. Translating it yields CALGEQVPVGGYSYTDKLIF.

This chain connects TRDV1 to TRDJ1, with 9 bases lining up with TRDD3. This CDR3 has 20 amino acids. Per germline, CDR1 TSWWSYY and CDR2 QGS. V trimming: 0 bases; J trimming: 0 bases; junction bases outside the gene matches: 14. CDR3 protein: CALGELAGPGDTKNTDKLIF. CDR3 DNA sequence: TGTGCTCTTGGGGAACTTGCGGGGCCGGGGGATACTAAGAACACCGATAAACTCATCTTT.

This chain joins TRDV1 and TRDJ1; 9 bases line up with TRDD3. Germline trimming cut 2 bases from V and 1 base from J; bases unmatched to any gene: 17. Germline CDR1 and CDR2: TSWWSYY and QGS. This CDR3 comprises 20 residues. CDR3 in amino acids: CALGETPHTWGISPTDKLIF. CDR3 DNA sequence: TGTGCTCTTGGGGAAACCCCCCATACTTGGGGGATATCGCCCACCGATAAACTCATCTTT.

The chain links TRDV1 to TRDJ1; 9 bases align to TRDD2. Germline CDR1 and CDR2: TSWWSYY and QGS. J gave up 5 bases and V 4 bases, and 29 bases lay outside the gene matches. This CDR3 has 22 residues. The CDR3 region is CALGAEAFLRPQPRPRGDKLIF. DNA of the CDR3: TGTGCTCTTGGGGCCGAGGCCTTCCTACGACCGCAGCCCAGGCCCCGAGGAGATAAACTCATCTTT.

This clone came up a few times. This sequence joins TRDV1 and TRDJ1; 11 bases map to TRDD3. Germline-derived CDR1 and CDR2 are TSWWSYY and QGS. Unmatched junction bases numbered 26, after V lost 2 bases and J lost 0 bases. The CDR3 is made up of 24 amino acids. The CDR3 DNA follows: TGTGCTCTTGGGGAAGGCCATCTGGCCTACATCTACTGGGGGATAGGAAAACACACCGATAAACTCATCTTT. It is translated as CALGEGHLAYIYWGIGKHTDKLIF.

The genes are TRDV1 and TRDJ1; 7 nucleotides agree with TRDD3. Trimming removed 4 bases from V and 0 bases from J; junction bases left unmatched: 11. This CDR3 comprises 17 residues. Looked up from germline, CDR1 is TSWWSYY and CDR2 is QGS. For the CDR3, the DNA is TGTGCTCTTGGGGGAAGGCCGTGGGGGACCAACACCGATAAACTCATCTTT. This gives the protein CALGGRPWGTNTDKLIF.

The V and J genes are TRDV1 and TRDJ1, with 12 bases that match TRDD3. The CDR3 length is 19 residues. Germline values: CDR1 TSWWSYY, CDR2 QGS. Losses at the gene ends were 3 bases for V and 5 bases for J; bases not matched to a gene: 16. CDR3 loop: CALGDYNSGLGDTADKLIF. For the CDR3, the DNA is TGTGCTCTTGGGGACTACAATTCCGGACTGGGGGATACCGCGGATAAACTCATCTTT.

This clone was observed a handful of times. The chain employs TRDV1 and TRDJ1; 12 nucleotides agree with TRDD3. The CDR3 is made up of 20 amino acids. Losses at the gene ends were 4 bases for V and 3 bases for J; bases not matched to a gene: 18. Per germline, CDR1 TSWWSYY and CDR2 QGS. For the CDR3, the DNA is TGTGCTCTTGGGGTCCCTGATCCTCGCCTACTGGGGGATACATCCGATAAACTCATCTTT. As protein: CALGVPDPRLLGDTSDKLIF.

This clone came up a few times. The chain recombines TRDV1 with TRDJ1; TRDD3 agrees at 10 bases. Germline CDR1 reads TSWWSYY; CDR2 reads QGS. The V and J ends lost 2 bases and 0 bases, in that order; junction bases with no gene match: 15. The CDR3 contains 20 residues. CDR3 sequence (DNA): TGTGCTCTTGGGGAATGTACCCACTTGACTGGGGGATCGGACACCGATAAACTCATCTTT. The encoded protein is CALGECTHLTGGSDTDKLIF.

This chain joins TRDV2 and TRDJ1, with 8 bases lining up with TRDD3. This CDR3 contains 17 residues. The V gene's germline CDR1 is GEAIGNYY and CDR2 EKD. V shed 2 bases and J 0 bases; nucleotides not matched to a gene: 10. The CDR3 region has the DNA TGTGCCTGTGACAGGGGGGATAATTGTCTTGACACCGATAAACTCATCTTT. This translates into CACDRGDNCLDTDKLIF.

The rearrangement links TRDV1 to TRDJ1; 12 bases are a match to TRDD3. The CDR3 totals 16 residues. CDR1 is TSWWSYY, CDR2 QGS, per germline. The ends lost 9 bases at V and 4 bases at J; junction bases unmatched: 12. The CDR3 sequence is CALVPAGGYASDKLIF. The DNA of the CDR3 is TGTGCTCTAGTCCCCGCTGGGGGATACGCAAGCGATAAACTCATCTTT.

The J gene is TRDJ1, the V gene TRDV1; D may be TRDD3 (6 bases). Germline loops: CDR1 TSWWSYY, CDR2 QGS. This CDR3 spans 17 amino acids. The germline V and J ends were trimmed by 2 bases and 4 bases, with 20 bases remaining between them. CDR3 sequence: CALGEWGWGGRIDKLIF. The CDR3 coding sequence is TGTGCTCTTGGGGAATGGGGTTGGGGGGGGAGGATCGATAAACTCATCTTT.

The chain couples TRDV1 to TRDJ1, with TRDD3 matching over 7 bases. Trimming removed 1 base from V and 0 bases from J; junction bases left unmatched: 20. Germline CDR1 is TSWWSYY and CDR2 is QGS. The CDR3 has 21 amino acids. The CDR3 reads CALGEQRDSPLGAPYTDKLIF. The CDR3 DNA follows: TGTGCTCTTGGGGAACAGAGGGACTCCCCTCTGGGGGCCCCGTACACCGATAAACTCATCTTT.

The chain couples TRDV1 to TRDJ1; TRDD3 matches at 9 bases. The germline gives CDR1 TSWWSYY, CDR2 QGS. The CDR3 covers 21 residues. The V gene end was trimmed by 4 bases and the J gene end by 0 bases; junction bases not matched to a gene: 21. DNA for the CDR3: TGTGCTCTTGGGGCCCCTCCTCCGGTGGGGGATATCATGCCTTACACCGATAAACTCATCTTT. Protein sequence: CALGAPPPVGDIMPYTDKLIF.

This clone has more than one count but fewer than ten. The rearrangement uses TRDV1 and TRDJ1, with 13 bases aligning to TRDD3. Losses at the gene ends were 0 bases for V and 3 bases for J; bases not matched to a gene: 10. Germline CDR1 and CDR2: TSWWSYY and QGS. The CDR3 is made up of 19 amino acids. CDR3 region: CALGELFLPLGDTADKLIF. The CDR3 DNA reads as TGTGCTCTTGGGGAACTGTTCCTCCCACTGGGGGATACGGCCGATAAACTCATCTTT.

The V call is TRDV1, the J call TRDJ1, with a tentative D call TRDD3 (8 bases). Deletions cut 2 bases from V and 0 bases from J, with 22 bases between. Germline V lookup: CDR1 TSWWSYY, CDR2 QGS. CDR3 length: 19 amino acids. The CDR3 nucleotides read TGTGCTCTTGGGGAATCGCTTCCTAAGGGATACGGGTACACCGATAAACTCATCTTT. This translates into CALGESLPKGYGYTDKLIF.

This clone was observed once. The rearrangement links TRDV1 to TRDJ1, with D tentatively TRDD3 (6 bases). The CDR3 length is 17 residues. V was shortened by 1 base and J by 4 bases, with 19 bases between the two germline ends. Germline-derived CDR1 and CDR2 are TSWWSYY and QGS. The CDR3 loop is CALGERLWGLDGDKLIF. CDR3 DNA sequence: TGTGCTCTTGGGGAACGATTGTGGGGGCTGGACGGCGATAAACTCATCTTT.

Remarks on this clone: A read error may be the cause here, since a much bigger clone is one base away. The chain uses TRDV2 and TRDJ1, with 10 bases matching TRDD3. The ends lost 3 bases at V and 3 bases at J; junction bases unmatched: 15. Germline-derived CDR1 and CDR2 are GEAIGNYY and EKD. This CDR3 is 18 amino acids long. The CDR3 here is CACDFSYGGIRDADKLIF. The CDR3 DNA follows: TGTGCCTGTGACTTTTCCTACGGGGGGATACGTGACGCCGATAAACTCATCTTT.

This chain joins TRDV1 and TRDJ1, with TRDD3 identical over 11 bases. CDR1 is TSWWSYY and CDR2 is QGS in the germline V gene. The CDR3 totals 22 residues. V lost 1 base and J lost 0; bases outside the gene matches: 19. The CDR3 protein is CALGERGLPTVLGDIYTDKLIF. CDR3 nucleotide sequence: TGTGCTCTTGGGGAACGTGGCCTTCCTACCGTACTGGGGGATATTTACACCGATAAACTCATCTTT.

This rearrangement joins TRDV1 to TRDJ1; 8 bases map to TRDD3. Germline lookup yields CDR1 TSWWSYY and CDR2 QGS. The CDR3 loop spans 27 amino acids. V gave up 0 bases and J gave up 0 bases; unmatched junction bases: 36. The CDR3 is CALGELLTGPGMDTGGIPLGYTDKLIF. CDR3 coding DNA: TGTGCTCTTGGGGAACTATTAACCGGCCCGGGGATGGATACTGGGGGGATTCCGCTTGGGTACACCGATAAACTCATCTTT.